This section outlines one T cell receptor (beta chain) sequence together with its context. V was trimmed by 2 bases and J by 0 bases, leaving 23 bases between them. This CDR3 contains 19 residues. The germline V gene has CDR1 MDHEN and CDR2 SYDVKM. The data derive from a study of shared clonotypes between healthy human individuals. Measured with immunoSEQ multiplex PCR; TCRdb has only the in-frame clones, and not every one. The sample contains approximately 740,000 clones, 74% of which appear only once. V gene TRBV28 combines with J gene TRBJ2-7, with D perhaps matching TRBD1 (6 bases). This TCR was recovered from a woman aged 30 to 39 in good health. The material sequenced was memory CD4+ T cells sorted from blood. Documented subset: CD45RA-negative fraction. CDR3 nucleotide sequence: TGTGCCAGCAGTTTACTCACGGGACACTTGTCTTCCAGCTCCTACGAGCAGTACTTC. Amino acids: CASSLLTGHLSSSSYEQYF. Based on the CDR3 plus reference TRBV28 and TRBJ2-7, the full variable domain is DVKVTQSSRYLVKRTGEKVFLECVQDMDHENMFWYRQDPGLGLRLIYFSYDVKMKEKGDIPEGYSVSREKKERFSLILESASTNQTSMYLCASSLLTGHLSSSSYEQYFGPGTRLTVT.